The rows below give T cell receptor beta chains drawn from one sample of a study of T cells in Graves' hyperthyroidism and ophthalmopathy. One entry per CDR3 protein, called by TCRdb with MiXCR from the multiplex PCR reads. The sample has some 580,000 distinct CDR3 sequences; more than 15% are singletons. The sequenced material came from blood. These receptors were taken from a woman aged 40 to 50 with Graves' ophthalmopathy. Both conserved end residues are part of each CDR3. The D gene is left open where the match is weak. Some rows mark clone size as missing; the rest say once, few, many or name a class of expanded clone.

>.|TRBJ2-6|TRBV7-9|few
TGTGCCAGCAGCTTCGGCAGACACTCTGGGGCCAACGTCCTGACTTTC
CASSFGRHSGANVLTF
>.|TRBJ1-5|TRBV30|many
TGTGCCTGGAGTAGGGGGGCTGAGCAGCCCCAGCATTTT
CAWSRGAEQPQHF
>.|TRBJ2-5|TRBV28|many
TGTGCCAGCCTTAAAGGACAGCCCGTGGGGACCCAGTACTTC
CASLKGQPVGTQYF
>.|TRBJ2-5|TRBV2|many
TGTGCCAGCAGTCGAAGCAGGGGTCAAGAGACCCAGTACTTC
CASSRSRGQETQYF
>.|TRBJ1-1|TRBV28|many
TGTGCCAGCAATGGGACACCCATGAACACTGAAGCTTTCTTT
CASNGTPMNTEAFF
>TRBD2|TRBJ2-1|TRBV15|.
TGTGCCACCAGCAGAGCTCGACTAGCGGGAGAATACAATGAGCAGTTCTTC
CATSRARLAGEYNEQFF
>.|TRBJ1-6|TRBV4-1|many
TGCGCCAGCAGCCAAGAGGGGAGTAATAATAATTCACCCCTCCACTTT
CASSQEGSNNNSPLHF
>.|TRBJ2-7|TRBV2|many
TGTGCCAGCAGTGAATCCAGGGGCTACGAGCAGTACTTC
CASSESRGYEQYF
>.|TRBJ2-1|TRBV6-2/TRBV6-3|few
TGTGCCAGCAGGGGTAATAATAGGGGGGGGCCGGGAGGTGAGCAGTTCTTC
CASRGNNRGGPGGEQFF
>TRBD1|TRBJ1-1|TRBV7-8|.
TGTGCCAGCAGCGGCGGACAGGGGGTAGGGACTGAAGCTTTCTTT
CASSGGQGVGTEAFF
>.|TRBJ2-3|TRBV7-8|.
TGTGCCAGCAGCTTAGGCCCGACAGCCACGGGTACGCAGTATTTT
CASSLGPTATGTQYF
>.|TRBJ2-3|TRBV27|few
TGTGCCAGCAGTTTATTACGGATGGATACGCAGTATTTT
CASSLLRMDTQYF
>.|TRBJ1-2|TRBV3-1|few
TGTGCCAGCAGCCAAGGTGGCGTGCGTGGCTACACCTTC
CASSQGGVRGYTF
>.|TRBJ2-3|TRBV5-1|many
TGCGCCAGCACCGACGGTGCCTACACAGATACGCAGTATTTT
CASTDGAYTDTQYF
>TRBD2|TRBJ2-1|TRBV27|many
TGTGCCAGCAGTCCACTAGCGGGGAGCTACAATGAGCAGTTCTTC
CASSPLAGSYNEQFF
>.|TRBJ2-6|TRBV20-1|.
TGCAGTGCCTTTCCTATGGGCTTAAACTCTGGGGCCAACGTCCTGACTTTC
CSAFPMGLNSGANVLTF
>TRBD1|TRBJ2-4|TRBV30|many
TGTGCCTGCACAGGACAGGGAAGAAACATTCAGTACTTC
CACTGQGRNIQYF
>TRBD1|TRBJ2-5|TRBV7-8|few
TGTGCCAGCAGCAAGGGACAGGGACCCTTACAAGAGACCCAGTACTTC
CASSKGQGPLQETQYF
>.|TRBJ2-1|TRBV5-1|.
TGCGCCAGCACCTCCCAGGACAGCTACAATGAGCAGTTCTTC
CASTSQDSYNEQFF
>.|TRBJ2-3|TRBV11-2|.
TGTGCCAGCAGCCAACGAACCCGGAATACGCAGTATTTT
CASSQRTRNTQYF
>.|TRBJ2-2|TRBV18|few
TGTGCCAGCTCACCACCCGCAGGGGCAAACACCGGGGAGCTGTTTTTT
CASSPPAGANTGELFF
>.|TRBJ2-1|TRBV7-2|few
TGTGCCAGCAGCCTATTAGCGCCCCCCTACAATGAGCAGTTCTTC
CASSLLAPPYNEQFF
>.|TRBJ1-1|TRBV3-1|many
TGTGCCAGCAGCCCAGCTTCGGGAGGCACTGAAGCTTTCTTT
CASSPASGGTEAFF
>TRBD2|TRBJ2-1|TRBV9|many
TGTGCCAGCAGCTTCGGACTAGCGGGGGGGCCGGGCAATGAGCAGTTCTTC
CASSFGLAGGPGNEQFF
>TRBD2|TRBJ2-1|TRBV20-1|few
TGCAGTGCTAGGCGCCCTAGCGGGATTTGGAATGAGCAGTTCTTC
CSARRPSGIWNEQFF
>.|TRBJ1-1|TRBV6-1|many
TGTGCCAGCAGGGAAGGGGTAGGCACTGAAGCTTTCTTT
CASREGVGTEAFF
>TRBD1|TRBJ1-2|TRBV19|.
TGTGCCAGTAGTCCGGACAGGGTGGAGAACTATGGCTACACCTTC
CASSPDRVENYGYTF
>.|TRBJ1-1|TRBV12-3/TRBV12-4|few
TGTGCCAGCAGTTTAGCGACTAGGGGGTTAGTAATGAACACTGAAGCTTTCTTT
CASSLATRGLVMNTEAFF
>.|TRBJ2-7|TRBV2|many
TGTGCCAGCAGGGCGGACTCTCTAGGGGAGCAGTACTTC
CASRADSLGEQYF
>.|TRBJ1-5|TRBV19|.
TGTGCCAGTAAGGTGGGACAACATTTGTATAGCAATCAGCCCCAGCATTTT
CASKVGQHLYSNQPQHF
>.|TRBJ1-4|TRBV7-8|.
TGTGCCAGCAGCTTAAATATGGTAGGGGGTGAAAAACTGTTTTTT
CASSLNMVGGEKLFF
>TRBD2|TRBJ2-7|TRBV27|.
TGTGCCAGCAGCCCTAGCGGGAGTTGGCAGTACTTC
CASSPSGSWQYF
>TRBD1|TRBJ2-1|TRBV5-1|many
TGCGCCAGCAGCTTGATGCAGGGGGAGAATGAGCAGTTCTTC
CASSLMQGENEQFF